The clone carrying this T cell receptor (beta chain) was counted at least ten times. The time point: patch test 1, 2 weeks after DPC sensitization. Stated treatment: therapeutic diphenylcyclopropenone sensitization with weekly scalp DPC. The data are from a study of human T cells and chemical hapten exposure. On the study more broadly: Sensitization employed 2% DPC on approximately 2 cm by approximately 2 cm of upper inner arm skin. Each patient's scalp received weekly diphenylcyclopropenone throughout the approximately 25-week study.

Per the authors' pipeline: Sampled TCR counts reached a median of around 94,000 per sample, with values ranging from roughly 23,224 to 690,600. TCRdb fed the RACE reads into MiXCR, producing one record per CDR3 protein. The authors' filters were not applied to this entry. The table includes 300,000 to 400,000 distinct CDR3 sequences, roughly 6.9% detected once. This receptor was obtained from a woman aged 18-35 years with alopecia areata. Some clones in this sample may be carry-over from other donors' samples. The sample was whole blood, taken in connection with sensitization to the hapten diphenylcyclopropenone (DPC).

The DNA of the CDR3 is TGTGCCAGCAGTGGGTCTTGGGGGGCGCCTGGAAACACCATATATTTT. This sequence encodes CASSGSWGAPGNTIYF. The chain is built from TRBV6-6 and TRBJ1-3; maybe TRBD1 (6 bases). There are 16 residues in the CDR3. V was cut by 5 bases and J by 2 bases, with 16 bases left in between. Looked up from germline, CDR1 is MNHNY and CDR2 is SVGAGI (reference sequence).